This passage covers 30 T cell receptor beta chains from one sample sequenced in a study of T cells in Graves' hyperthyroidism and ophthalmopathy. It was RNA transcripts that yielded the amplified TCR beta CDR3 regions. The HTBI primer set served for first-round RT-PCR of the TCR CDR3. TCRdb redid the calling of the multiplex PCR reads with MiXCR, one entry per CDR3 protein. The table includes 600,000 to 750,000 distinct CDR3 sequences, around 16% detected once. The material sequenced was blood. These receptors were obtained from a man aged 45-65 years with Graves' hyperthyroidism.

The table lists this clonotype with a few counts. The chain is built from TRBV28 and TRBJ1-2; D is ambiguous. V was clipped by 2 bases and J by 8 bases, with 15 bases between them. This CDR3 spans 14 amino acids. Germline CDR1 reads MDHEN; CDR2 reads SYDVKM. DNA of the CDR3: TGTGCCAGCAGTTTAGTAGGAGGGCAAAGAGGCTACACCTTC. Protein product: CASSLVGGQRGYTF.

This clonotype was found many times. The chain couples TRBV28 to TRBJ2-5; 14 positions match TRBD2. The germline V gene encodes CDR1 MDHEN and CDR2 SYDVKM. The trim removed 7 bases at V and 3 bases at J, leaving 10 bases unmatched. This CDR3 spans 17 amino acids. CDR3 amino acids: CASTGTSTSGGEETQYF. In DNA form, the CDR3 reads TGTGCCAGCACCGGAACTTCGACTAGCGGGGGGGAAGAGACCCAGTACTTC. The full variable domain, completed using reference TRBV28 and TRBJ2-5, is DVKVTQSSRYLVKRTGEKVFLECVQDMDHENMFWYRQDPGLGLRLIYFSYDVKMKEKGDIPEGYSVSREKKERFSLILESASTNQTSMYLCASTGTSTSGGEETQYFGPGTRLLVL.

This clonotype was seen at least ten times. The J gene is TRBJ2-3, the V gene TRBV7-8; the match to TRBD2 covers 13 bases. V gave up 1 base and J gave up 6 bases; unmatched junction bases: 7. Germline CDR1 and CDR2: SGHVS and FQNEAQ. The CDR3 is made up of 17 amino acids. This chain's CDR3 is CASSLGWTSGRGDTQYF. CDR3 sequence (DNA): TGTGCCAGCAGCTTAGGATGGACTAGCGGGAGAGGTGATACGCAGTATTTT.

The chain recombines TRBV7-9 with TRBJ2-3, with 7 bases fitting TRBD1. CDR1 SEHNR and CDR2 FQNEAQ come from the germline V gene (reference sequence). The CDR3 runs 14 residues. V dropped 5 bases and J dropped 5; count of bases not matched to a gene: 7. CDR3 sequence reads: CASSQNTGVDTQYF. The DNA for the CDR3 is TGTGCCAGCAGCCAGAACACAGGGGTAGATACGCAGTATTTT. Full variable domain (rest looked up from reference TRBV7-9 and TRBJ2-3): DTGVSQNPRHKITKRGQNVTFRCDPISEHNRLYWYRQTLGQGPEFLTYFQNEAQLEKSRLLSDRFSAERPKGSFSTLEIQRTEQGDSAMYLCASSQNTGVDTQYFGPGTRLTVL.

This clonotype was seen ten or more times. V is TRBV2 and J is TRBJ2-1; D is unclear. The CDR3 is 14 amino acids. Germline loops: CDR1 SNHLY, CDR2 FYNNEI. Trimming removed 4 bases at V and 2 bases at J, with 9 bases between. As DNA, the CDR3 is TGTGCCAGCAGTGGGGTCAGCCCCTACAATGAGCAGTTCTTC. Its protein product is CASSGVSPYNEQFF.

There are many counts of this clonotype. The genes are TRBV28 and TRBJ2-6; TRBD1 aligns across 7 bases. The CDR3 contains 18 residues. In germline, CDR1 is MDHEN, CDR2 SYDVKM. Unmatched junction bases numbered 11, after V lost 6 bases and J lost 0 bases. The chain's CDR3 is CASRPPGQRFSGANVLTF. In DNA, the CDR3 is TGTGCCAGCAGGCCCCCGGGACAGCGCTTCTCTGGGGCCAACGTCCTGACTTTC.

This clonotype was detected only a few times. The genes are TRBV20-1 and TRBJ1-5, with TRBD1 matching over 7 bases. Germline values: CDR1 DFQATT, CDR2 SNEGSKA (reference sequence). Trimming removed 1 base from V and 5 bases from J; junction bases left unmatched: 2. The CDR3 loop spans 13 amino acids. CDR3 sequence reads: CSARAGTDQPQHF. The CDR3 bases are TGCAGTGCTAGAGCCGGGACAGATCAGCCCCAGCATTTT.

J is TRBJ1-1 and V is TRBV10-2; 7 bases are shared with TRBD1. Germline assignment: CDR1 WSHSY and CDR2 SAAADI. This CDR3 is built from 15 residues. V trimming: 6 bases; J trimming: 3 bases; junction bases outside the gene matches: 10. In DNA, the CDR3 is TGCGCCAGCAGCTATCCTACAGGGGCCCACACTGAAGCTTTCTTT. As protein: CASSYPTGAHTEAFF.

V usage is TRBV10-1 and J usage is TRBJ2-1; D is perhaps TRBD2 (5 bases). The CDR3 loop spans 15 amino acids. Trimming left V 2 bases short and J 3 bases short, with 11 bases between. Germline CDR1 is WNHNN and CDR2 is SYGVQD (reference sequence). In nucleotides, the CDR3 is TGCGCCAGCAGTGAGACTAGGAGTGGCTACAATGAGCAGTTCTTC. Translated: CASSETRSGYNEQFF.

This clonotype was found many times. The V call is TRBV19, the J call TRBJ2-1; D is perhaps TRBD1 (5 bases). V was pared by 1 base and J by 2 bases, with 9 bases between. The CDR3 totals 15 residues. Germline CDR1 is LNHDA and CDR2 is SQIVND (reference sequence). The CDR3 spells CASSIAAGTYNEQFF. CDR3 in DNA: TGTGCCAGTAGTATAGCCGCAGGGACCTACAATGAGCAGTTCTTC.

This clonotype has a count of ten or more. CDR3 DNA sequence: TGTGCCAGCAGTTTACGGGGCTGGGGGGCAAACTATGGCTACACCTTC. It translates to CASSLRGWGANYGYTF. V usage is TRBV28 and J usage is TRBJ1-2; tentative D call: TRBD1 (6 bases). Germline CDR1 MDHEN, CDR2 SYDVKM. The germline V and J ends were trimmed by 2 bases and 2 bases, with 15 bases remaining between them. The CDR3 is 16 residues long.

This clonotype came up a few times. The chain is built from TRBV18 and TRBJ1-1, with TRBD1 matching 9 bases. The V gene's germline CDR1 is KGHSH and CDR2 LQKENI. The CDR3 contains 16 residues. V lost 6 bases to trimming and J lost 1 base; unmatched junction nucleotides: 9. Written as DNA, the CDR3 is TGTGCCAGCTCTCGACAGGGGGTTAAGTCGAACACTGAAGCTTTCTTT. Its translation is CASSRQGVKSNTEAFF.

This clonotype turned up a few times. J is TRBJ2-7 and V is TRBV28; unclear D gene. The CDR3 contains 12 residues. The germline V gene encodes CDR1 MDHEN and CDR2 SYDVKM. Trimming removed 6 bases at V and 5 bases at J, with 11 bases between. The CDR3 sequence is CASSGVLHEQYF. The CDR3 bases are TGTGCCAGCAGCGGAGTTCTCCACGAGCAGTACTTC.

This clonotype has just a few counts. The V call is TRBV28, the J call TRBJ1-5, with TRBD1 matching over 7 bases. V gave up 8 bases and J gave up 5 bases; unmatched junction bases: 9. Per the germline V gene, CDR1 is MDHEN and CDR2 is SYDVKM. The CDR3 is made up of 14 amino acids. This chain's CDR3 is CASGGATGYQPQHF. DNA of the CDR3: TGTGCCAGCGGCGGGGCGACAGGGTATCAGCCCCAGCATTTT.

This clonotype has ten or more counts. The chain employs TRBV27 and TRBJ2-2; 7 nucleotides line up with TRBD2. V lost 3 bases to trimming and J lost 3 bases; unmatched junction nucleotides: 1. Germline loops: CDR1 MNHEY, CDR2 SMNVEV (reference sequence). CDR3 length: 14 residues. CDR3 in amino acids: CASSLGGYTGELFF. CDR3 sequence (DNA): TGTGCCAGCAGTTTGGGGGGGTACACCGGGGAGCTGTTTTTT.

This clonotype occurred a few times. The chain has TRBV6-5 and TRBJ2-7; D remains unclear. V lost 0 bases and J lost 2, with 8 bases in between. This CDR3 is built from 14 residues. Germline V gene lookup returns CDR1 MNHEY and CDR2 SVGAGI. The CDR3 sequence is CASSYSTETYEQYF. CDR3 DNA: TGTGCCAGCAGTTACTCGACGGAGACCTACGAGCAGTACTTC.

The V and J genes are TRBV19 and TRBJ1-4; 8 positions match TRBD1. Germline V gene data show CDR1 as LNHDA and CDR2 as SQIVND (reference sequence). The junction had 12 bases not matched to a gene; V was cut back by 5 bases and J by 7 bases. The CDR3 consists of 16 residues. In DNA form, the CDR3 reads TGTGCCAGTAGTTCTACCCGACAGGGGCGCGGTGAAAAACTGTTTTTT. This encodes CASSSTRQGRGEKLFF.

V usage is TRBV6-2 or TRBV6-3 and J usage is TRBJ2-7; D is unresolved. The germline V and J ends were trimmed by 1 base and 7 bases, with 17 bases remaining between them. Germline CDR1 and CDR2: MNHEY and SVGEGT. CDR3 length: 15 amino acids. The chain's CDR3 is CASSYCGHLDGEQYF. The CDR3 region has the DNA TGTGCCAGCAGTTACTGCGGCCACTTAGATGGGGAGCAGTACTTC.

CDR3 protein: CASSQTSGRYYEQYF. The DNA for the CDR3 is TGTGCCAGTAGTCAGACTAGCGGGAGGTATTACGAGCAGTACTTC. The rearrangement joins TRBV19 to TRBJ2-7, with 13 bases lining up with TRBD2. The germline V gene has CDR1 LNHDA and CDR2 SQIVND (reference sequence). The CDR3 consists of 15 residues. V was clipped by 5 bases and J by 4 bases; unmatched bases: 5.

This clonotype turned up a few times. The chain recombines TRBV5-1 with TRBJ2-1, with 7 bases matching TRBD1. Germline-derived CDR1 and CDR2 are SGHRS and YFSETQ. V lost 2 bases to trimming and J lost 7 bases; unmatched junction nucleotides: 9. The CDR3 spans 15 residues. For the CDR3, the DNA is TGCGCCAGCAGCTTAACCGGGACAGAGGAAAATGAGCAGTTCTTC. Its protein is CASSLTGTEENEQFF.

In its sample, this clonotype was seen many times. This chain connects TRBV6-1 to TRBJ2-7; D call uncertain. Germline-derived CDR1 and CDR2 are MNHNS and SASEGT. The CDR3 loop spans 15 amino acids. The germline V and J ends were trimmed by 5 bases and 9 bases, with 23 bases remaining between them. The CDR3 nucleotides are TGTGCCAGCAGTTCCCTCACAGAGCCTAATACGGGGCAGTACTTC. It specifies CASSSLTEPNTGQYF.

The chain combines TRBV19 with TRBJ2-7; D call uncertain. Germline loops: CDR1 LNHDA, CDR2 SQIVND (reference sequence). V lost 5 bases, J lost 3 bases, and 11 bases lay in between. The length of the CDR3 is 13 residues. For the CDR3, the DNA is TGTGCCAGTAGTGTTGACACAGTCTACGAGCAGTACTTC. This gives the protein CASSVDTVYEQYF.

This clonotype occurred many times. The chain uses TRBV11-2 and TRBJ1-1; TRBD1 might be the D (6 bases). The CDR3 spans 14 residues. Looked up from germline, CDR1 is SGHAT and CDR2 is FQNNGV. V shed 5 bases and J shed 5 bases, with 15 bases lying between them. The CDR3 coding sequence is TGTGCCAGCAGCGCCGGGAGGGGGGGAACTGAAGCTTTCTTT. Translating gives CASSAGRGGTEAFF.

This clonotype came up a few times. The chain combines TRBV12-3 or TRBV12-4 with TRBJ2-7; D is perhaps TRBD1 (7 bases). The CDR3 is 16 amino acids. The V end lost 2 bases, the J end lost 5 bases, and 19 bases lay between the germline ends. The CDR3 DNA sequence: TGTGCCAGCAGTTTATATTACAGACAGGGAGGCGACGAGCAGTACTTC. Translated, it gives CASSLYYRQGGDEQYF.

This clonotype has a count of ten or more. The chain uses TRBV11-2 and TRBJ2-2; a possible D gene is TRBD1 (6 bases). The germline V and J ends were trimmed by 1 base and 4 bases, with 10 bases remaining between them. CDR3 size: 15 residues. Looked up from germline, CDR1 is SGHAT and CDR2 is FQNNGV. In DNA form, the CDR3 reads TGTGCCAGCAGCTTAGCCCTAGGGGGCACCGGGGAGCTGTTTTTT. This gives the protein CASSLALGGTGELFF.

Only a few counts were recorded for this clonotype. J is TRBJ2-4 and V is TRBV6-2 or TRBV6-3; D ambiguous. Deletions cut 5 bases from V and 3 bases from J, with 14 bases between. CDR3 length equals 15 residues. Germline V gene lookup returns CDR1 MNHEY and CDR2 SVGEGT. The CDR3 is CASSDPELGKNIQYF. The CDR3 DNA reads TGTGCCAGCAGTGACCCCGAACTGGGCAAAAACATTCAGTACTTC.

A word on this clonotype: A clone one base away is much larger, so this may be a read error. V is TRBV2 and J is TRBJ1-2; D remains unclear. The CDR3 sequence is 11 residues long. CDR1 is SNHLY, CDR2 FYNNEI, per germline. The ends were cut back, 7 bases at V and 7 bases at J, with 10 bases in the middle. This CDR3 is CASTWSCGYTF. For the CDR3, the DNA is TGTGCCAGCACTTGGAGCTGTGGCTACACCTTC.

The rearrangement joins TRBV30 to TRBJ1-1; no clear D. The CDR3 spans 11 residues. Looked up from germline, CDR1 is GTSNPN and CDR2 is SVGIG (reference sequence). V was pared by 4 bases and J by 10 bases, with 13 bases between. The CDR3 here is CAWKRQAGAFF. CDR3 sequence (DNA): TGTGCCTGGAAGCGCCAGGCAGGAGCTTTCTTT.

In its sample, this clonotype was seen a few times. The gene calls are TRBV7-2 and TRBJ2-1, with D possibly being TRBD1 (5 bases). Germline CDR1 and CDR2: SGHTA and FQGNSA. The CDR3 has 16 amino acids. V lost 1 base, J lost 0 bases, and 10 bases lay in between. CDR3 coding DNA: TGTGCCAGCAGCTTAGAGGGGTCGAGCTCCTACAATGAGCAGTTCTTC. Its protein product is CASSLEGSSSYNEQFF.

This clonotype turned up a few times. This sequence joins TRBV7-9 and TRBJ2-1, with a tentative D call TRBD2 (6 bases). The CDR3 spans 14 residues. Germline V gene sequence: CDR1 SEHNR, CDR2 FQNEAQ (reference sequence). V was cut by 0 bases and J by 6 bases, with 9 bases left in between. The CDR3: CASSLALAPNEQFF. CDR3 sequence (DNA): TGTGCCAGCAGCTTAGCACTAGCCCCCAATGAGCAGTTCTTC.